A single sample is the source of the 9 T cell receptor beta chains below, sequenced in a study of blood T cell repertoires in COVID-19. The data were produced by immunoSEQ multiplex PCR, yet TCRdb's version contains in-frame clones alone and is incomplete. The table shows over 150,000 clones, with roughly 84% occurring only once. Sequencing used peripheral blood. These receptors were obtained from a woman older than 75 with active or convalescent COVID-19.

The sample holds a few counts of this clone. The chain links TRBV12-5 to TRBJ1-3; D is possibly TRBD1 (5 bases). The CDR3 sequence is 11 residues long. Germline values: CDR1 LGHNT, CDR2 FRNRAP. The CDR3 coding sequence is TGTGCCGGGGGGTCTGGAAACACCATATATTTT. Its protein product is CAGGSGNTIYF.

This chain joins TRBV30 and TRBJ1-5; D is unresolved. Germline V gene sequence: CDR1 GTSNPN, CDR2 SVGIG (reference sequence). The CDR3 is 14 residues long. V dropped 2 bases and J dropped 4 bases, with 12 bases sitting between them. CDR3 nucleotides: TGTGCCTGGAGTCCCCCCTCGGGGAATCAGCCCCAGCATTTT. This sequence encodes CAWSPPSGNQPQHF. Based on the CDR3 plus reference TRBV30 and TRBJ1-5, the full variable domain is SQTIHQWPATLVQPVGSPLSLECTVEGTSNPNLYWYRQAAGRGLQLLFYSVGIGQISSEVPQNLSASRPQDRQFILSSKKLLLSDSGFYLCAWSPPSGNQPQHFGDGTRLSIL.

The V gene is TRBV5-6, the J gene TRBJ2-3; 7 nucleotides line up with TRBD1. Germline V gene lookup returns CDR1 SGHDT and CDR2 YYEEEE. V gave up 0 bases and J gave up 2 bases; unmatched junction bases: 6. The CDR3 is made up of 16 amino acids. CDR3 loop: CASSLGTGAVTDTQYF. CDR3 nucleotide sequence: TGTGCCAGCAGCTTGGGGACAGGTGCTGTCACAGATACGCAGTATTTT.

The rearrangement uses TRBV27 and TRBJ2-3, with 10 bases identical to TRBD1. The CDR3 extends over 17 amino acids. Trimming took 1 base from V and 4 from J; bases not matched to a gene: 8. Per the germline V gene, CDR1 is MNHEY and CDR2 is SMNVEV (reference sequence). The CDR3 sequence is CASSLYPGQGRPDTQYF. CDR3 sequence (DNA): TGTGCCAGCAGTTTATACCCGGGACAGGGGAGACCAGATACGCAGTATTTT.

This clone was seen once. The rearrangement links TRBV5-1 to TRBJ1-3; D is possibly TRBD1 (5 bases). V lost 3 bases to trimming and J lost 0 bases, with 7 bases between them. In germline, CDR1 is SGHRS, CDR2 YFSETQ. CDR3 length equals 14 residues. This CDR3 reads CASSSDTSGNTIYF. CDR3 nucleotides: TGCGCCAGCAGCTCGGACACCTCTGGAAACACCATATATTTT.

The chain carries TRBV5-1 and TRBJ2-5; no definite D call. V was pared by 1 base and J by 4 bases, with 8 bases between. This CDR3 region has 13 residues. The germline CDR1 and CDR2 sequences are SGHRS and YFSETQ. CDR3 coding DNA: TGCGCCAGCAGCTTGTTCCCGTCAGAGACCCAGTACTTC. Protein product: CASSLFPSETQYF. The full variable domain, with the rest looked up from reference TRBV5-1 and TRBJ2-5, is KAGVTQTPRYLIKTRGQQVTLSCSPISGHRSVSWYQQTPGQGLQFLFEYFSETQRNKGNFPGRFSGRQFSNSRSEMNVSTLELGDSALYLCASSLFPSETQYFGPGTRLLVL.

This clone was seen a single time. The chain joins TRBV5-1 to TRBJ1-1; D remains ambiguous. Looked up from germline, CDR1 is SGHRS and CDR2 is YFSETQ. V dropped 1 base and J dropped 4 bases, with 11 bases sitting between them. The CDR3 is 14 amino acids. CDR3 loop: CASSLTSWSTEAFF. The CDR3 region has the DNA TGCGCCAGCAGCTTGACTTCCTGGAGCACTGAAGCTTTCTTT.

The V gene is TRBV4-2, the J gene TRBJ2-7, with 7 bases matching TRBD2. V shed 0 bases and J 8 bases; nucleotides not matched to a gene: 10. The CDR3 is 15 residues long. Germline V lookup: CDR1 LGHNA, CDR2 YNFKEQ. The CDR3 region has the DNA TGTGCCAGCAGCCAAGATAGGGGCGGGGGAAAACAGCAGTACTTC. The encoded protein is CASSQDRGGGKQQYF.

The chain is built from TRBV6-2 or TRBV6-3 and TRBJ1-5, with 7 bases identical to TRBD1. CDR3 length: 15 residues. V gave up 6 bases and J gave up 3 bases; unmatched junction bases: 8. Germline V gene lookup returns CDR1 MNHEY and CDR2 SVGEGT. The CDR3 bases are TGTGCCAGCAGCCGCGGACAGGCCATCAATCAGCCCCAGCATTTT. Translation: CASSRGQAINQPQHF.